The rows below give T cell receptor beta chains drawn from one sample of a study of memory CD4+ T cells and cytomegalovirus serostatus. The table came from immunoSEQ multiplex PCR; TCRdb's copy has only in-frame clones and leaves some out. Found here are about 82,000 clones, 80% of them singletons; the top ten hold roughly 0.79%. The specimen was memory CD4+ T cells from blood. The source of these receptors is an adult in good health and CMV-seronegative. CDR3s include the opening cysteine and the closing phenylalanine or tryptophan. Clone size is given for some rows only: seen once, a few or many times, or a class if the clone is expanded.

size: -; V: TRBV2; length: 13; CDR3: CASVATGGTEAFF
size: -; V: TRBV5-6; length: 12; CDR3: CASSLQWYEQFF
size: -; V: TRBV2; length: 13; CDR3: CASREGGGTEAFF
size: -; V: TRBV10-3; length: 13; CDR3: CAISDQPSYEQYF
size: -; V: TRBV18; length: 14; CDR3: CASSPVDRSYGYTF
size: few; V: TRBV14; length: 17; CDR3: CASSQIPWRGAIDTQYF
size: -; V: TRBV6-5; length: 13; CDR3: CASRGQNNSPLHF
size: few; V: TRBV18; length: 17; CDR3: CASSPQTLSQGGGEAFF
size: -; V: TRBV11-2; length: 15; CDR3: CASSFTKGENSPLHF
size: -; V: TRBV19; length: 12; CDR3: CASTHQGSGYTF
size: -; V: TRBV29-1; length: 14; CDR3: CSVAARGNTGELFF
size: -; V: TRBV5-1; length: 13; CDR3: CASSLGRNTEAFF
size: -; V: TRBV6-4; length: 13; CDR3: CASRRQGDNEQFF
size: once; V: TRBV6-6; length: 12; CDR3: CASSPGGNEQFF
size: -; V: TRBV7-8; length: 13; CDR3: CASRVEANEKLFF
size: once; V: TRBV4-2; length: 16; CDR3: CASSQDPAGSHNEQFF
size: few; V: TRBV29-1; length: 13; CDR3: CSVRDSLHQPQHF
size: -; V: TRBV5-1; length: 15; CDR3: CASSLAGAGDQPQHF
size: -; V: TRBV5-4; length: 16; CDR3: CASSSGTKWEDYGYTF
size: -; V: TRBV4-1; length: 16; CDR3: CASSPAPLPGNYGYTF
size: -; V: TRBV6-5; length: 15; CDR3: CASINWQGRKETQYF
size: -; V: TRBV1; length: 16; CDR3: CTSSQFTGGAKFGYTF
size: once; V: TRBV19; length: 16; CDR3: CASSIGGQAYQETQYF
size: -; V: TRBV28; length: 16; CDR3: CASSLGQGLGDTEAFF
size: few; V: TRBV19; length: 16; CDR3: CASSIVHGTLNTEAFF
size: -; V: TRBV4-1; length: 15; CDR3: CASSQDRGAGDTQYF